This is a list of T cell receptor beta chains from one sample in a study of T cells in tuberculosis. The data were produced by immunoSEQ multiplex PCR, yet TCRdb's version contains in-frame clones alone and is incomplete. The profile shows around 10,000 clones, around 94% of them singletons. Sequences were obtained from PBMCs. Source of these receptors: an adult with tuberculosis. Both conserved end residues are part of each CDR3. D genes are given only for firm matches. Size is omitted from some rows. Given values are once, few, many or a class for expanded clones.

.	.	TRBJ1-3	TRBV29-1	TGCAGCGTTGTGATCCGAACAGGCCGAAATGGAAACACCATATATTTT	CSVVIRTGRNGNTIYF
.	TRBD2	TRBJ2-5	TRBV30	TGTGCCTCCGGGACTAGCGGGGAGACCCAGTACTTC	CASGTSGETQYF
.	TRBD1	TRBJ1-5	TRBV10-3	TGTGCCATCAGTGAACCGGGACAGGGGAGGTCCCAGCATTTT	CAISEPGQGRSQHF
.	.	TRBJ2-3	TRBV29-1	TGCAGCGTGGCAGGGGGCACAGATACGCAGTATTTT	CSVAGGTDTQYF
.	.	TRBJ1-4	TRBV5-1	TGCGCCAGCAGCTTGGAATCGGCGGCTAATGAAAAACTGTTTTTT	CASSLESAANEKLFF
.	TRBD1	TRBJ2-5	TRBV27	TGTGCCAGCAGTCCCAGACAGGGGACAGCAGAGACCCAGTACTTC	CASSPRQGTAETQYF
.	.	TRBJ2-7	TRBV11-2	TGTGCCAGCAGCCGAATACCGGGACACCTACCCTACGAGCAGTACTTC	CASSRIPGHLPYEQYF
.	.	TRBJ2-1	TRBV11-2	TGTGCCAGCACCCTGACCGGAGCTTGGAATGAGCAGTTCTTC	CASTLTGAWNEQFF
.	.	TRBJ2-7	TRBV7-6	TGTGCCAGCAGCTTATTGGGGGGAGGCTACGAGCAGTACTTC	CASSLLGGGYEQYF
.	.	TRBJ2-2	TRBV9	TGTGCCAGCAGCGTAGCGATAGCCGGGGAGCTGTTTTTT	CASSVAIAGELFF
.	TRBD2	TRBJ2-7	TRBV9	TGTGCCAGCACACTAGCGGGGGGACAGCAGTACTTC	CASTLAGGQQYF
.	.	TRBJ2-3	TRBV2	TGTGCCAGCAGTGTGACAGGCCTGCAGGTGGATACGCAGTATTTT	CASSVTGLQVDTQYF
.	TRBD2	TRBJ2-2	TRBV6-5	TGTGCCAGCACCGGACAGCGGGGGGGCTCCGGGGAGCTGTTTTTT	CASTGQRGGSGELFF
.	.	TRBJ1-1	TRBV27	TGTGCCAGCAGCACAGGGCTCGAAGCTTTCTTT	CASSTGLEAFF
.	TRBD1	TRBJ1-5	TRBV7-2	TGTGCCAGCAGCTTCGTCTCAGGGGGTGGGAATCAGCCCCAGCATTTT	CASSFVSGGGNQPQHF
.	TRBD1	TRBJ1-1	TRBV4-1	TGCGCCAGCAGCCACCCTAAGGGGGCAAAGACTGAAGCTTTCTTT	CASSHPKGAKTEAFF
.	.	TRBJ2-3	TRBV9	TGTGCCAGCAGCGCCATGCTTCAGGGGCAAGGTAGCACAGATACGCAGTATTTT	CASSAMLQGQGSTDTQYF
.	.	TRBJ1-1	TRBV9	TGTGCCAGCAGCGTAGCGGGGGAACTAAACACTGAAGCTTTCTTT	CASSVAGELNTEAFF
.	.	TRBJ2-5	TRBV7-2	TGTGCCAGCAGCTCCCGCCAGAATGGAGAGACCCAGTACTTC	CASSSRQNGETQYF
.	.	TRBJ2-3	TRBV7-9	TGTGCCAGCAGCTTAGACGGGACAGATACGCAGTATTTT	CASSLDGTDTQYF
.	.	TRBJ2-5	TRBV5-1	TGCGCCAGCAGCCACCACAGGGACCCAGAGACCCAGTACTTC	CASSHHRDPETQYF
.	TRBD2	TRBJ2-1	TRBV10-3	TGTGCCATCATGACTAGCGGGGGGAATGAGCAGTTCTTC	CAIMTSGGNEQFF
.	.	TRBJ2-1	TRBV27	TGTGCCAGCAGTTCAGGGTACAATGAGCAGTTCTTC	CASSSGYNEQFF
once	TRBD2	TRBJ2-7	TRBV7-8	TGTGCCAGCAGCTTAGCGGCTAGCGGGGGTATGTACGAGCAGTACTTC	CASSLAASGGMYEQYF
.	.	TRBJ2-2	TRBV9	TGTGCCAGCAAACGGGACTCGGGGGAGCTGTTTTTT	CASKRDSGELFF
.	TRBD1	TRBJ2-7	TRBV2	TGTGCCAGCAGTGAAGTGGTAAAGGGGACAGGGGAGTACTACGAGCAGTACTTC	CASSEVVKGTGEYYEQYF
.	TRBD1	TRBJ1-5	TRBV19	TGTGCCAGTAGTAGGGACAGGGAGAATCAGCCCCAGCATTTT	CASSRDRENQPQHF
.	TRBD2	TRBJ2-5	TRBV19	TGTGCCAGTAGTTCGGCGGGACTAGGTTTCCAAGAGACCCAGTACTTC	CASSSAGLGFQETQYF
.	.	TRBJ1-2	TRBV19	TGTGCCAGTAGTCATACTCAGGGGTACTATGGCCACACCTTC	CASSHTQGYYGHTF
.	TRBD1	TRBJ1-2	TRBV9	TGTGCCAGCAGCCCTGGGACAGGGTATGGCTACACCTTC	CASSPGTGYGYTF
once	.	TRBJ1-1	TRBV29-1	TGCAGCGTCGGGGGGAGGGGTTCTGGCACTGAAGCTTTCTTT	CSVGGRGSGTEAFF
.	TRBD2	TRBJ2-1	TRBV30	TGTGCCTGGAGTTCACTAGCGGGGGGAGACAATGAGCAGTTCTTC	CAWSSLAGGDNEQFF
.	.	TRBJ1-2	TRBV4-1	TGCGCCAGCAGCCCCCTCGGGGGTGGCTACACCTTC	CASSPLGGGYTF
.	.	TRBJ1-2	TRBV6-5	TGTGCCAGCACCCCGGGAGGGTCAGGAGGCTACACCTTC	CASTPGGSGGYTF
.	.	TRBJ2-1	TRBV6-4	TGTGCCAGCAGTGACGGTAGCGGACCCAATGAGCAGTTCTTC	CASSDGSGPNEQFF
.	TRBD2	TRBJ2-3	TRBV2	TGTGCCTCGCCTCTGACTAGCGGGACAGATACGCAGTATTTT	CASPLTSGTDTQYF
.	TRBD1	TRBJ2-3	TRBV19	TGTGCCAGTAGTATAGTTCCCTCCGGGACAGGGGCAGATACGCAGTATTTT	CASSIVPSGTGADTQYF
.	TRBD2	TRBJ2-7	TRBV7-2	TGTGCCAGCAGCCCTACTAGCGGGGACTACGAGCAGTACTTC	CASSPTSGDYEQYF
.	TRBD2	TRBJ2-3	TRBV4-1	TGCGCCAGCAGCCAAGACGGCACTAGCGGAGGTGATACGCAGTATTTT	CASSQDGTSGGDTQYF
once	.	TRBJ1-2	TRBV6-1	TGTGCCAGCAGACGGGGGGAGTTAGCTAACTATGGCTACACCTTC	CASRRGELANYGYTF